A single sample is the source of the 10 T cell receptor beta chains below, sequenced in a study of T cell changes during pregnancy in multiple sclerosis. Produced via immunoSEQ multiplex PCR; TCRdb's table is partial and in-frame only. The table includes tens of thousands of clones, 85% to 95% detected once. The specimen was CD4+ T cells from peripheral blood mononuclear cells, collected in the third trimester of pregnancy. The origin of the receptors is a female donor with multiple sclerosis, enrolled in a pregnancy study.

This chain connects TRBV18 to TRBJ2-7; perhaps TRBD2 as D (6 bases). Per germline, CDR1 KGHSH and CDR2 LQKENI. V lost 3 bases, J lost 5 bases, and 14 bases lay in between. This CDR3 has 14 amino acids. The CDR3 spells CASSPRDVEDEQYF. The CDR3 DNA is TGTGCCAGCTCACCGCGGGACGTCGAAGACGAGCAGTACTTC.

This chain links TRBV2 with TRBJ1-1; D is ambiguous. The CDR3 is 15 residues long. Germline values: CDR1 SNHLY, CDR2 FYNNEI. V lost 4 bases, J lost 4 bases, and 16 bases lay in between. CDR3 amino acids: CASSVSAGGPTEAFF. DNA of the CDR3: TGTGCCAGCAGTGTGTCCGCAGGAGGGCCCACTGAAGCTTTCTTT.

This chain connects TRBV4-1 to TRBJ2-3; D perhaps matches TRBD2 (6 bases). Germline lookup yields CDR1 MGHRA and CDR2 YSYEKL. CDR3 length: 15 amino acids. V was shortened by 4 bases and J by 5 bases, with 16 bases between the two germline ends. The CDR3: CASSRGGTSLDTQYF. The CDR3 DNA reads TGCGCCAGCAGCCGTGGAGGGACTTCGTTAGATACGCAGTATTTT.

This clone was found once. The V and J genes are TRBV2 and TRBJ2-1, with 9 bases matching TRBD2. V lost 7 bases, J lost 0 bases, and 4 bases stayed unmatched. The CDR3 covers 15 residues. Germline CDR1 SNHLY, CDR2 FYNNEI. CDR3: CASTRLADSYNEQFF. The CDR3 bases are TGTGCCAGCACGAGACTAGCGGACTCCTACAATGAGCAGTTCTTC.

This chain connects TRBV6-5 to TRBJ2-2; tentatively, D is TRBD1 (5 bases). This CDR3 has 13 amino acids. Germline V gene sequence: CDR1 MNHEY, CDR2 SVGAGI. V was trimmed by 5 bases and J by 6 bases, leaving 10 bases between them. CDR3 region: CASSRGRAGELFF. CDR3 bases: TGTGCCAGCAGTAGGGGTAGGGCCGGGGAGCTGTTTTTT.

This clone was recorded only once. The chain joins TRBV10-3 to TRBJ1-1; weak D call: TRBD1 (5 bases). The ends were cut back, 5 bases at V and 11 bases at J, with 15 bases in the middle. Germline V gives CDR1 ENHRY, CDR2 SYGVKD. The CDR3 extends over 12 amino acids. The DNA for the CDR3 is TGTGCCATCAGTAACTCCAGGGCTGGGGCTTTCTTT. Encoded protein: CAISNSRAGAFF.

This chain joins TRBV7-2 and TRBJ1-5; 9 bases line up with TRBD1. The CDR3 loop spans 13 amino acids. In germline, CDR1 is SGHTA, CDR2 FQGNSA. Trimming at V came to 8 bases and at J to 3 bases, leaving 2 bases not matched to a gene. CDR3 sequence: CASGTGFNQPQHF. The CDR3 bases are TGTGCCAGCGGGACAGGGTTCAATCAGCCCCAGCATTTT.

The rearrangement uses TRBV2 and TRBJ2-7; 9 bases align to TRBD1. The CDR3 length is 13 residues. After removal of 4 bases from V and 5 bases from J, the junction contained 3 bases not matched to a gene. Germline V gene sequence: CDR1 SNHLY, CDR2 FYNNEI. The CDR3 sequence: CASSARTGDEQYF. The CDR3 region has the DNA TGTGCCAGCAGTGCCCGGACAGGGGACGAGCAGTACTTC.

This sequence joins TRBV7-9 and TRBJ1-4; no reliable D call. The CDR3 is 14 amino acids. The germline gives CDR1 SEHNR, CDR2 FQNEAQ (reference sequence). V was trimmed by 5 bases and J by 2 bases, leaving 9 bases between them. DNA of the CDR3: TGTGCCAGCAGCCTCCTGAGGACTAATGAAAAACTGTTTTTT. Translated: CASSLLRTNEKLFF.

The chain carries TRBV18 and TRBJ1-4; TRBD1 agrees at 7 bases. This CDR3 has 17 amino acids. Germline V gene sequence: CDR1 KGHSH, CDR2 LQKENI. J gave up 4 bases and V 3 bases, and 11 bases lay outside the gene matches. The CDR3 here is CASSPKQGITYNEKLFF. CDR3 nucleotides: TGTGCCAGCTCACCGAAACAGGGGATCACCTATAATGAAAAACTGTTTTTT.